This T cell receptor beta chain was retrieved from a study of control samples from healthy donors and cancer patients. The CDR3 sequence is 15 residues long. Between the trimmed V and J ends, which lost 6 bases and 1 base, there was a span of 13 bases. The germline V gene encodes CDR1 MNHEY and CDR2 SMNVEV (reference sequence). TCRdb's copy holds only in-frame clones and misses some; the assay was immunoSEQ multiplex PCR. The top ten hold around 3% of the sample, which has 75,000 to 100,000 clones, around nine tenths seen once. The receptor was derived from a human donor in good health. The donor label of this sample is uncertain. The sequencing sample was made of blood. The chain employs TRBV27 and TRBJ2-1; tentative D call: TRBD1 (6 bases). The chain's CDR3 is CASSLNRESYNEQFF. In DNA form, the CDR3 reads TGTGCCAGCAGCCTAAACAGGGAATCCTACAATGAGCAGTTCTTC.